This T cell receptor (beta chain) was observed in a study of PD-1 blockade in classical Hodgkin lymphoma. Study-level points and caveats: Sources of repertoire differences remain undefined, possibly disease activity or prior therapy. The diversity seen at baseline in complete responders resembled that of newly diagnosed patients.

All the patients suffered relapse after autologous stem cell transplantation, and brentuximab vedotin exposure differed. Here immunoSEQ multiplex PCR was the method, and the copy in TCRdb shows in-frame clones only, minus some. The table includes 70,000 to 85,000 clones, approximately 94% detected once. Comments on this clone: Its antigen is unknown.

The input for sequencing was peripheral blood mononuclear cells (PBMCs), taken at baseline. This TCR derives from a human donor with classical Hodgkin lymphoma.

CDR3 DNA sequence: TGTGCCAGCAGCTCCCCCGATTTAGGGGGCAATGAGCAGTTCTTC. This codes for CASSSPDLGGNEQFF. The V and J genes are TRBV7-3 and TRBJ2-1; tentatively, D is TRBD1 (6 bases). With 4 bases removed from V and 6 bases from J, the gap between germline ends came to 16 bases. The V gene's germline CDR1 is SGHTA and CDR2 FQGTGA. The CDR3 covers 15 residues.